A single TCR beta chain is shown here with its context. This record belongs to a study of blood T cell repertoires in COVID-19. Overall study: The United States, Italy and Spain were the sources of the acute and convalescent COVID-19 samples. PBMCs, B-cell-depleted T cells, or T cells were the source of the cDNA or gDNA that made up the material.

Authors' data handling: The authors estimated nucleated cell counts from reference gene primer amplification. Assay used: immunoSEQ multiplex PCR; TCRdb lists only in-frame clones, some missing. The DNA gave D and trimming, while V, J and clone size come from that table. The sample consists of 65,000 to 90,000 clones, approximately 80% of them appearing once. This CDR3 is built from 14 residues. Germline CDR1 reads MDHEN; CDR2 reads SYDVKM. The trim removed 4 bases at V and 8 bases at J, leaving 8 bases unmatched. This receptor was taken from a woman of 80 years or more with active or convalescent COVID-19. The V and J genes are TRBV28 and TRBJ1-2; 9 nucleotides line up with TRBD1. Sequenced: peripheral blood. The CDR3 protein is CASSSDRGQSGYTF. The CDR3 DNA reads TGTGCCAGCAGTTCGGACAGGGGTCAGAGCGGCTACACCTTC.